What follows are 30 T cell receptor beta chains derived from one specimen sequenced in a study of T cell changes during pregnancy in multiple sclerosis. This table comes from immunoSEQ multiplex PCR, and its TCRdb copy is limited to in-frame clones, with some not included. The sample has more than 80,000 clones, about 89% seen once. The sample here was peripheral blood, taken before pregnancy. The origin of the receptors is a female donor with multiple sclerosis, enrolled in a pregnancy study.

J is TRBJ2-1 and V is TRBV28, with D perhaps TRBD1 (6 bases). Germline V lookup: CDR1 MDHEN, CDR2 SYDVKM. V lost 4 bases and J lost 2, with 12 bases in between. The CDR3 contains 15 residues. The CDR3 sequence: CASSSRPGAYNEQFF. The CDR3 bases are TGTGCCAGCAGTTCCCGGCCAGGGGCCTACAATGAGCAGTTCTTC.

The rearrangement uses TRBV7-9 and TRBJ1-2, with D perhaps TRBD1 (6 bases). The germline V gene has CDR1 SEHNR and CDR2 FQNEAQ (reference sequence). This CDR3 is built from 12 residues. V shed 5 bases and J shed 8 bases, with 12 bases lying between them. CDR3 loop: CASSPDRSGYTF. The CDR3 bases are TGTGCCAGCAGCCCAGACAGGAGCGGCTACACCTTC.

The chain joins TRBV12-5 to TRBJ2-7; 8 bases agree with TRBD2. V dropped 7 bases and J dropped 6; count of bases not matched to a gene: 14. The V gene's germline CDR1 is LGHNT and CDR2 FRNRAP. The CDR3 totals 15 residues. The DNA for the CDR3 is TGTGCTAGTGCCGAGTCGGGGGGGCGCTTCTCCGAGCAGTACTTC. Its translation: CASAESGGRFSEQYF.

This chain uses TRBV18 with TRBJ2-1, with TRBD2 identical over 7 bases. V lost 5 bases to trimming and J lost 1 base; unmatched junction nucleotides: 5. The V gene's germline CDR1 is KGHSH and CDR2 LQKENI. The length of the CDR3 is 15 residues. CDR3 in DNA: TGTGCCAGCTCAAGAACTAGCGATTCCTACAATGAGCAGTTCTTC. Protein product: CASSRTSDSYNEQFF.

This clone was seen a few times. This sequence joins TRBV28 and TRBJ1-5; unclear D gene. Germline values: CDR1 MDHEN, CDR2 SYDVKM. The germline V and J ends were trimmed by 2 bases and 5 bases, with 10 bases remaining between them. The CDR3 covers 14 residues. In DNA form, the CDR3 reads TGTGCCAGCAGTTTACCCGGGGTACATCAGCCCCAGCATTTT. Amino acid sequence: CASSLPGVHQPQHF.

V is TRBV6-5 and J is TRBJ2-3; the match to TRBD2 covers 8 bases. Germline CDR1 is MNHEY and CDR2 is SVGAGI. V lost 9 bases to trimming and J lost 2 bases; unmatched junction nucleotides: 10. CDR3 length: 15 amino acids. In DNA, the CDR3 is TGTGCCAGTGCGGGAGTTAGCGGGAACACAGATACGCAGTATTTT. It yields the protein CASAGVSGNTDTQYF.

The CDR3 region is CASSLGDRSSYEQYF. The CDR3 nucleotides are TGTGCCAGCAGCCTAGGGGACAGGAGCTCCTACGAGCAGTACTTC. This chain joins TRBV5-5 and TRBJ2-7; 8 bases match TRBD1. Germline CDR1 and CDR2: SGHKS and YYEKEE (reference sequence). V lost 4 bases and J lost 0; bases outside the gene matches: 6. CDR3 size: 15 residues.

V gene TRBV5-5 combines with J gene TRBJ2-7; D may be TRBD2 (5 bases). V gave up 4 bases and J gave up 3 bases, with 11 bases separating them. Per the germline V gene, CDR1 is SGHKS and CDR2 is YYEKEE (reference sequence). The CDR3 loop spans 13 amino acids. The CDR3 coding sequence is TGTGCCAGCAGCCCGGGGTGGCTCTACGAGCAGTACTTC. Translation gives CASSPGWLYEQYF.

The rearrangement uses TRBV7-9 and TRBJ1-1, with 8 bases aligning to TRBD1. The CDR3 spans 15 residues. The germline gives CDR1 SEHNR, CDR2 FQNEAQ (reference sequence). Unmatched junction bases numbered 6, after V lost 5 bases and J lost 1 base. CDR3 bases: TGTGCCAGCAGCGCAGCCGGGACAGGGAACACTGAAGCTTTCTTT. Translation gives CASSAAGTGNTEAFF. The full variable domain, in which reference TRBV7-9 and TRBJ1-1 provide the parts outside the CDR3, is DTGVSQNPRHKITKRGQNVTFRCDPISEHNRLYWYRQTLGQGPEFLTYFQNEAQLEKSRLLSDRFSAERPKGSFSTLEIQRTEQGDSAMYLCASSAAGTGNTEAFFGQGTRLTVV.

CDR3 DNA sequence: TGTGCCAGTAGTGCCGGGACAGGGAACTACGAGCAGTACTTC. It is translated as CASSAGTGNYEQYF. This chain links TRBV19 with TRBJ2-7; 9 bases align to TRBD1. The CDR3 totals 14 residues. Germline V CDR1 and CDR2: LNHDA, SQIVND (reference sequence). The trim removed 5 bases at V and 3 bases at J, leaving 5 bases unmatched.

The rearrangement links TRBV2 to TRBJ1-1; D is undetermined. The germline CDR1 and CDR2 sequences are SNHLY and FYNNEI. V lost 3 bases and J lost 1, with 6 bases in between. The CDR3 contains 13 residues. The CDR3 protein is CASSEWRNTEAFF. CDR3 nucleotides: TGTGCCAGCAGTGAGTGGAGGAACACTGAAGCTTTCTTT.

This CDR3 reads CASSSGGLRGFYEQYF. The CDR3 region has the DNA TGTGCCAGCAGCTCGGGTGGGCTCAGGGGTTTTTACGAGCAGTACTTC. The chain links TRBV5-7 to TRBJ2-7; a possible D gene is TRBD1 (6 bases). Being an ORF, TRBV5-7 has a function that is uncertain. This CDR3 spans 16 amino acids. The germline V and J ends were trimmed by 3 bases and 4 bases, with 20 bases remaining between them.

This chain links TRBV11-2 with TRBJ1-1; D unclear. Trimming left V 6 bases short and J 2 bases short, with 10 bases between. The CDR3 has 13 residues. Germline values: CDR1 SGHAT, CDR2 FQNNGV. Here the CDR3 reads CASRKSVNTEAFF. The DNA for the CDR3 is TGTGCCAGCAGAAAGTCAGTAAACACTGAAGCTTTCTTT.

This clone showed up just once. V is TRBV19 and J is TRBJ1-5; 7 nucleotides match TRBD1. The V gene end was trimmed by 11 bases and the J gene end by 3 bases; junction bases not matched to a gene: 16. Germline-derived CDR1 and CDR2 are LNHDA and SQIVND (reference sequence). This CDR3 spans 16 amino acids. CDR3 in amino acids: CAGTYGQGGPNQPQHF. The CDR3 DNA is TGTGCCGGTACTTACGGGCAAGGGGGCCCCAATCAGCCCCAGCATTTT.

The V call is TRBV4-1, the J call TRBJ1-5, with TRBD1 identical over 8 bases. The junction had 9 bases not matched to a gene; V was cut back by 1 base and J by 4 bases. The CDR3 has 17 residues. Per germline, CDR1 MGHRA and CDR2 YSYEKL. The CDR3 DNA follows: TGCGCCAGCAGCCAAGTTCGCGTCAGGGGGCTTAATCAGCCCCAGCATTTT. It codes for CASSQVRVRGLNQPQHF.

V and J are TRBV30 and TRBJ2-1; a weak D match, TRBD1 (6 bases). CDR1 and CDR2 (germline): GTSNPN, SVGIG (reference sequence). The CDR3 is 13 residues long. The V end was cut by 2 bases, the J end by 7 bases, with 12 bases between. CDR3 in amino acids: CAWSNQGFNEQFF. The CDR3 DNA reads TGTGCCTGGAGTAACCAGGGGTTTAATGAGCAGTTCTTC. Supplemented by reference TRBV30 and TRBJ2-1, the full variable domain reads SQTIHQWPATLVQPVGSPLSLECTVEGTSNPNLYWYRQAAGRGLQLLFYSVGIGQISSEVPQNLSASRPQDRQFILSSKKLLLSDSGFYLCAWSNQGFNEQFFGPGTRLTVL.

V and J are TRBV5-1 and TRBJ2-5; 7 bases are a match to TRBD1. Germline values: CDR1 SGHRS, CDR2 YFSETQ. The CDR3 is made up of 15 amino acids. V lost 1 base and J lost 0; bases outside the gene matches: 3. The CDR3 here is CASSLRDSHQETQYF. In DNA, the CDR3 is TGCGCCAGCAGCTTGCGGGACAGCCACCAAGAGACCCAGTACTTC.

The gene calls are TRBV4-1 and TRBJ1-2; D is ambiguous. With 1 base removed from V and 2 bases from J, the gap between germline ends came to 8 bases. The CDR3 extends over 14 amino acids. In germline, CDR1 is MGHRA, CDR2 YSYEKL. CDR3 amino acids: CASSQGPVNYGYTF. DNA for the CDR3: TGCGCCAGCAGCCAAGGTCCAGTCAACTATGGCTACACCTTC.

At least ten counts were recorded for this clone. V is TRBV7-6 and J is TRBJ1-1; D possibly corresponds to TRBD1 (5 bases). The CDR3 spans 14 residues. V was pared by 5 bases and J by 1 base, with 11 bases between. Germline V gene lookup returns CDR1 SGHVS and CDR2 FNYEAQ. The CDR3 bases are TGTGCCAGCAGCGCACAGGTGTCGAACACTGAAGCTTTCTTT. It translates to CASSAQVSNTEAFF. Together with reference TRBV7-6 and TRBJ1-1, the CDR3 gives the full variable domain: GAGVSQSPRYKVTKRGQDVALRCDPISGHVSLYWYRQALGQGPEFLTYFNYEAQQDKSGLPNDRFSAERPEGSISTLTIQRTEQRDSAMYRCASSAQVSNTEAFFGQGTRLTVV.

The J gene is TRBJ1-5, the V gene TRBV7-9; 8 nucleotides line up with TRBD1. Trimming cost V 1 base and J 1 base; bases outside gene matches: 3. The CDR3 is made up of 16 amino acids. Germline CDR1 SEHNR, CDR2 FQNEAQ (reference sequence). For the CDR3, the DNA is TGTGCCAGCAGCTTAGGGACAGGGACCAGCAATCAGCCCCAGCATTTT. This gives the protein CASSLGTGTSNQPQHF.

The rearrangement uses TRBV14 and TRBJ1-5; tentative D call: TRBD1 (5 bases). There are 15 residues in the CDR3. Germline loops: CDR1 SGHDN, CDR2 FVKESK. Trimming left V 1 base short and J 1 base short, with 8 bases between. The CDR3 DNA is TGTGCCAGCAGCCAAGGGGGGGGAAGCAATCAGCCCCAGCATTTT. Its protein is CASSQGGGSNQPQHF.

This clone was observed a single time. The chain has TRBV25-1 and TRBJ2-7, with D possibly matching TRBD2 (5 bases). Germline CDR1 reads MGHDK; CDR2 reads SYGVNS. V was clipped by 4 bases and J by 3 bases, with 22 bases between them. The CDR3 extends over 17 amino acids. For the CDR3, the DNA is TGTGCCAGCAGTGCACTTCGTCGAGCGGAGTGTAACTACGAGCAGTACTTC. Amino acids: CASSALRRAECNYEQYF.

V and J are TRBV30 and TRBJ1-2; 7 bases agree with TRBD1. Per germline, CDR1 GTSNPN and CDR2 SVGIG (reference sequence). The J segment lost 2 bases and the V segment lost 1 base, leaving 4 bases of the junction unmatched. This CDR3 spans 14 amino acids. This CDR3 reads CAWSGDSLNYGYTF. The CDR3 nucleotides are TGTGCCTGGAGTGGGGACAGCTTAAACTATGGCTACACCTTC.

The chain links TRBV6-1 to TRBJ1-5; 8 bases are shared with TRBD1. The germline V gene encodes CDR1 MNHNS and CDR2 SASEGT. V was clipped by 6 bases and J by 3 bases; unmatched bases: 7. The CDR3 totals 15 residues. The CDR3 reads CASSAPTGDNQPQHF. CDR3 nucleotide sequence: TGTGCCAGCAGCGCCCCGACAGGGGACAATCAGCCCCAGCATTTT.

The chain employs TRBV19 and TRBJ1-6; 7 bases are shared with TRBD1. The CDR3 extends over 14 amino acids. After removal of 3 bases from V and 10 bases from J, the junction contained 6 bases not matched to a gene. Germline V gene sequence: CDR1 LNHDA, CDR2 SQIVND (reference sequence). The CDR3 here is CASSITGVRSPLHF. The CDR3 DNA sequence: TGTGCCAGTAGTATTACAGGGGTACGGTCACCCCTCCACTTT.

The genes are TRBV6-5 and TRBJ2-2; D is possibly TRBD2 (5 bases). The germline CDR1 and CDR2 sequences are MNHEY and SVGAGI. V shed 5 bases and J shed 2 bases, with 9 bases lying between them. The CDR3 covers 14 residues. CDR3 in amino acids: CASSPTGNTGELFF. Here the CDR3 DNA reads TGTGCCAGCAGTCCTACGGGAAACACCGGGGAGCTGTTTTTT.

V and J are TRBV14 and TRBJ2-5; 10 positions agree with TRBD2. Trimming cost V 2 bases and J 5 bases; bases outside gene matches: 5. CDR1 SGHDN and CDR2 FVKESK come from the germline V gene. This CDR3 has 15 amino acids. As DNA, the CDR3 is TGTGCCAGCAGCCAACGGACTAGCGGAGGGGAGACCCAGTACTTC. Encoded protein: CASSQRTSGGETQYF. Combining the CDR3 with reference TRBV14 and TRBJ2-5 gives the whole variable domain EAGVTQFPSHSVIEKGQTVTLRCDPISGHDNLYWYRRVMGKEIKFLLHFVKESKQDESGMPNNRFLAERTGGTYSTLKVQPAELEDSGVYFCASSQRTSGGETQYFGPGTRLLVL.

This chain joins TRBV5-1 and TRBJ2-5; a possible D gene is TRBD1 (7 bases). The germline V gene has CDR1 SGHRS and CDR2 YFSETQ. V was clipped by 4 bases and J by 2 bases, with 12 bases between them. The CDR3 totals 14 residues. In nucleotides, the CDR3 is TGCGCCAGCAGCGCGGGACAGTTACAAGAGACCCAGTACTTC. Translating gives CASSAGQLQETQYF.

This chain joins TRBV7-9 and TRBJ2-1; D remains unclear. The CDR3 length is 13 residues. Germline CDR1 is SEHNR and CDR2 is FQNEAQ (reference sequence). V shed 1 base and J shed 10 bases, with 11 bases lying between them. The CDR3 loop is CASSLVYGSEQFF. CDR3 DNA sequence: TGTGCCAGCAGCTTAGTTTACGGTAGCGAGCAGTTCTTC.

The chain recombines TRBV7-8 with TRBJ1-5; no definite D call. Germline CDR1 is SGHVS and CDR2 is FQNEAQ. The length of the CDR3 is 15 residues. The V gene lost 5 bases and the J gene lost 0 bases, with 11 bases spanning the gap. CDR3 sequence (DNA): TGTGCCAGCAGCCACGGACTGAATAGCAATCAGCCCCAGCATTTT. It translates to CASSHGLNSNQPQHF.